The rows below give T cell receptor beta chains drawn from one sample of a study of T cells after yellow fever vaccination. TCRdb called the 5' RACE reads again in MiXCR, with one record for every CDR3 protein. The sample holds fewer than 450,000 distinct CDR3 sequences, roughly 8.4% seen once. The starting material was PBMCs, obtained around 45 days after the first yellow fever vaccination. Receptors originate from a man aged 18 to 29 who received the YFV17D yellow fever vaccine. The CDR3 runs from the conserved cysteine through the conserved F or W. A D gene is named only where the DNA matches it firmly. Expanded clones get a size class; other rows say once, few or many, or leave the size out.

CDR3 DNA: TGCAGTGCCTCCCCCGGAGGTTTCGCACGGCAGTTCTTC; CDR3 protein: CSASPGGFARQFF; D gene: NA; V gene: TRBV20-1; J gene: TRBJ2-1; clone size: few
CDR3 DNA: TGCGCCAGCAGCCAAGCCCCCCCGGGCCTAGACTACGAGCAGTACTTC; CDR3 protein: CASSQAPPGLDYEQYF; D gene: NA; V gene: TRBV4-3; J gene: TRBJ2-7; clone size: few
CDR3 DNA: TGTGCCAGCAGGCGGGACAGGCAGGGTGCCGAGCAGTACTTC; CDR3 protein: CASRRDRQGAEQYF; D gene: TRBD1; V gene: TRBV7-8; J gene: TRBJ2-7; clone size: few
CDR3 DNA: TGTGCCAGCACTCTAGGCGGGGCCTACACAGATACGCAGTATTTT; CDR3 protein: CASTLGGAYTDTQYF; D gene: NA; V gene: TRBV7-2; J gene: TRBJ2-3; clone size: NA
CDR3 DNA: TGTGCCAGCAGCTCCATGGTGGAGACCCAGTACTTC; CDR3 protein: CASSSMVETQYF; D gene: NA; V gene: TRBV7-9; J gene: TRBJ2-5; clone size: few
CDR3 DNA: TGCGCCAGCAGCTTGGCTCGCGGGGGCTTTGATGAGCAGTTCTTC; CDR3 protein: CASSLARGGFDEQFF; D gene: NA; V gene: TRBV5-1; J gene: TRBJ2-1; clone size: few
CDR3 DNA: TGTGCCAGCAGCCCACAACAGGGTGGCCAGGAGACCCAGTACTTC; CDR3 protein: CASSPQQGGQETQYF; D gene: NA; V gene: TRBV7-9; J gene: TRBJ2-5; clone size: few
CDR3 DNA: TGTGCCAGCAGCTCACAGGGAGTGGGGCTCTATGGCTACACCTTC; CDR3 protein: CASSSQGVGLYGYTF; D gene: NA; V gene: TRBV7-2; J gene: TRBJ1-2; clone size: few
CDR3 DNA: TGCGCCAGCAGCCTCGGAACGGGGTTCTACAATGAGCAGTTCTTC; CDR3 protein: CASSLGTGFYNEQFF; D gene: NA; V gene: TRBV5-1; J gene: TRBJ2-1; clone size: NA
CDR3 DNA: TGTGCCAGCAGGAGGACACCCACAGATACGCAGTATTTT; CDR3 protein: CASRRTPTDTQYF; D gene: NA; V gene: TRBV7-3; J gene: TRBJ2-3; clone size: NA
CDR3 DNA: TGTGCCAGCAGCTTAGCGGCGGCCACTAAGGCCGGGGAGCTGTTTTTT; CDR3 protein: CASSLAAATKAGELFF; D gene: NA; V gene: TRBV7-6; J gene: TRBJ2-2; clone size: NA
CDR3 DNA: TGTGCCAGCAGTTTAGTAGGACCTGGGGGCGCTTTCTTT; CDR3 protein: CASSLVGPGGAFF; D gene: NA; V gene: TRBV12-3/TRBV12-4; J gene: TRBJ1-1; clone size: few
CDR3 DNA: TGTGCCAGCAATCAGGGGTCTGGAAACACCATATATTTT; CDR3 protein: CASNQGSGNTIYF; D gene: NA; V gene: TRBV12-3/TRBV12-4; J gene: TRBJ1-3; clone size: NA
CDR3 DNA: TGTGCCAGCAGCTTGGGGACAGGAGGGAACACTGAAGCTTTCTTT; CDR3 protein: CASSLGTGGNTEAFF; D gene: TRBD1; V gene: TRBV5-6; J gene: TRBJ1-1; clone size: few
CDR3 DNA: TGTGCCAGCAGTTACCCTCGGGGGGGCGGGGAGCTGTTTTTT; CDR3 protein: CASSYPRGGGELFF; D gene: TRBD2; V gene: TRBV6-5; J gene: TRBJ2-2; clone size: few
CDR3 DNA: TGTGCCAGCAGCCCTTGGGGGGGGCCCTACGAGCAGTACTTC; CDR3 protein: CASSPWGGPYEQYF; D gene: NA; V gene: TRBV7-9; J gene: TRBJ2-7; clone size: few
CDR3 DNA: TGTGCCAGCAGCATCGACAGGAAATACGAGCAGTACTTC; CDR3 protein: CASSIDRKYEQYF; D gene: NA; V gene: TRBV7-6; J gene: TRBJ2-7; clone size: NA
CDR3 DNA: TGCGCCAGCAGCCAAGATTGGATAGGACGGCGCACCTTC; CDR3 protein: CASSQDWIGRRTF; D gene: NA; V gene: TRBV4-3; J gene: TRBJ1-2; clone size: few
CDR3 DNA: TGCGCCAGCAGCTTCGATGGTATGAACACTGAAGCTTTCTTT; CDR3 protein: CASSFDGMNTEAFF; D gene: NA; V gene: TRBV5-1; J gene: TRBJ1-1; clone size: NA
CDR3 DNA: TGTGCCAGCAGCTTGGGGACCCCCGCTCGGCTGTTTTTT; CDR3 protein: CASSLGTPARLFF; D gene: NA; V gene: TRBV5-6; J gene: TRBJ1-4; clone size: NA
CDR3 DNA: TGTGCCAGCAGCCGTACCCCGGAGACAGGGAATTCACCCCTCCACTTT; CDR3 protein: CASSRTPETGNSPLHF; D gene: TRBD1; V gene: TRBV7-2; J gene: TRBJ1-6; clone size: NA
CDR3 DNA: TGTGCCAGCTCACCTCCGCAGTGGAGCGGGGAAGAGACCCAGTACTTC; CDR3 protein: CASSPPQWSGEETQYF; D gene: TRBD2; V gene: TRBV18; J gene: TRBJ2-5; clone size: NA
CDR3 DNA: TGCGCCAGCAGCTTGGGGCAGGGGCTGAGCATTCAGTACTTC; CDR3 protein: CASSLGQGLSIQYF; D gene: NA; V gene: TRBV5-1; J gene: TRBJ2-4; clone size: many
CDR3 DNA: TGCAGTGCCGACCACCCCACGAAAAACACCATATATTTT; CDR3 protein: CSADHPTKNTIYF; D gene: NA; V gene: TRBV20-1; J gene: TRBJ1-3; clone size: NA
CDR3 DNA: TGTGCCAGCAGTGATTCCGGACTACTCGGGACCTACGAGCAGTACTTC; CDR3 protein: CASSDSGLLGTYEQYF; D gene: NA; V gene: TRBV25-1; J gene: TRBJ2-7; clone size: NA
CDR3 DNA: TGTGCCAGCACCCGGCAGAACCAAGAGACCCAGTACTTC; CDR3 protein: CASTRQNQETQYF; D gene: NA; V gene: TRBV12-3/TRBV12-4; J gene: TRBJ2-5; clone size: many
CDR3 DNA: TGCAGTGCTAGGGTACTAGGGGGCCCTGGGGATACGCAGTATTTT; CDR3 protein: CSARVLGGPGDTQYF; D gene: TRBD1; V gene: TRBV20-1; J gene: TRBJ2-3; clone size: NA
CDR3 DNA: TGTGCCAGCAGCCCCGCGTCTAGCGGGGGCTCAAGGAATGAGCAGTTCTTC; CDR3 protein: CASSPASSGGSRNEQFF; D gene: TRBD2; V gene: TRBV11-1; J gene: TRBJ2-1; clone size: many
CDR3 DNA: TGCGCCAGCAGCCCGAGAGGCTTTGGGACGTCCTACGAGCAGTACTTC; CDR3 protein: CASSPRGFGTSYEQYF; D gene: NA; V gene: TRBV5-1; J gene: TRBJ2-7; clone size: NA
CDR3 DNA: TGCGCCAGCAGCTCGCGACTAGCGGGGGTCACAGATACGCAGTATTTT; CDR3 protein: CASSSRLAGVTDTQYF; D gene: TRBD2; V gene: TRBV5-1; J gene: TRBJ2-3; clone size: many
CDR3 DNA: TGTGCCAGCAGCTTGAGGGGACAGCCCGTATGGGAGCAGTTCTTC; CDR3 protein: CASSLRGQPVWEQFF; D gene: TRBD1; V gene: TRBV5-5; J gene: TRBJ2-1; clone size: NA
CDR3 DNA: TGTGCCAGCATCACACTGCGTGGGCAGGGAGATTTTGCTTTCTTT; CDR3 protein: CASITLRGQGDFAFF; D gene: NA; V gene: TRBV3-1; J gene: TRBJ1-1; clone size: NA
CDR3 DNA: TGCAGCGTTGATTACGGGACAGGGATCGTGCCTGCGAGCACTGAAGCTTTCTTT; CDR3 protein: CSVDYGTGIVPASTEAFF; D gene: TRBD1; V gene: TRBV29-1; J gene: TRBJ1-1; clone size: few
CDR3 DNA: TGCGCCAGCAGTGATTGGGAAGGGGGAGAGACCCAGTACTTC; CDR3 protein: CASSDWEGGETQYF; D gene: NA; V gene: TRBV10-2; J gene: TRBJ2-5; clone size: NA
CDR3 DNA: TGTGCCAGCAGCTCGTGGTGGGGTGAGACGCGCTATGGCTACACCTTC; CDR3 protein: CASSSWWGETRYGYTF; D gene: NA; V gene: TRBV7-2; J gene: TRBJ1-2; clone size: NA
CDR3 DNA: TGTGCCAGCCTCCGGGGGACTAGTTACTCTTACAATGAGCAGTTCTTC; CDR3 protein: CASLRGTSYSYNEQFF; D gene: TRBD2; V gene: TRBV7-2; J gene: TRBJ2-1; clone size: many
CDR3 DNA: TGCGCCAGCAGCTTGAAGGGGGTGGACAGGGCGGCCTACAATGAGCAGTTCTTC; CDR3 protein: CASSLKGVDRAAYNEQFF; D gene: TRBD1; V gene: TRBV5-1; J gene: TRBJ2-1; clone size: few
CDR3 DNA: TGCAGTGCTAGAGAGAGGGTCCACGAGCAGTACTTC; CDR3 protein: CSARERVHEQYF; D gene: NA; V gene: TRBV20-1; J gene: TRBJ2-7; clone size: NA
CDR3 DNA: TGCGCCAGCAGCCAATTTGGTGGCGTTGTACAGGAAGCTTTCTTT; CDR3 protein: CASSQFGGVVQEAFF; D gene: NA; V gene: TRBV4-3; J gene: TRBJ1-1; clone size: NA
CDR3 DNA: TGCGCCAGCAGCCCCGGGACAGGGATCTACGAGCAGTACTTC; CDR3 protein: CASSPGTGIYEQYF; D gene: TRBD1; V gene: TRBV5-1; J gene: TRBJ2-7; clone size: NA
CDR3 DNA: TGCGCCAGCAGCCAAGCTGACGGGGGGCAGTCGAGCAATCAGCCCCAGCATTTT; CDR3 protein: CASSQADGGQSSNQPQHF; D gene: NA; V gene: TRBV4-1; J gene: TRBJ1-5; clone size: few
CDR3 DNA: TGTGCCAGCAGTTACTACAGGGGATTGGGAGAGACCCAGTACTTC; CDR3 protein: CASSYYRGLGETQYF; D gene: TRBD1; V gene: TRBV6-5; J gene: TRBJ2-5; clone size: NA
CDR3 DNA: TGTGCCAGCGGCTCCACCGCGTCATCTAACTATGGCTACACCTTC; CDR3 protein: CASGSTASSNYGYTF; D gene: NA; V gene: TRBV25-1; J gene: TRBJ1-2; clone size: NA
CDR3 DNA: TGTGCCAGCCACCCGGGGCCCGCAGAGACCCAGTACTTC; CDR3 protein: CASHPGPAETQYF; D gene: NA; V gene: TRBV18; J gene: TRBJ2-5; clone size: NA